These T cell receptor beta chains were read from a single sample in a study of cytomegalovirus exposure and HLA in healthy donors. Produced via immunoSEQ multiplex PCR; TCRdb's table is partial and in-frame only. The repertoire holds about 130,000 clones, with around 77% as singletons. The sample was PBMCs. The receptors come from a man in his thirties or forties in good health and CMV-seronegative. Each CDR3 is given with its conserved first and last residue. D genes are given only for firm matches. A row's size may be missing; if present it is once, few, many or a size class.

V gene: TRBV27; clone size: .; J gene: TRBJ2-7; D gene: .; CDR3 DNA: TGTGCCAGCAGTTTAACCGCGGGAAGCGAGCAGTACTTC; CDR3 protein: CASSLTAGSEQYF
V gene: TRBV11-2; clone size: .; J gene: TRBJ2-7; D gene: TRBD2; CDR3 DNA: TGTGCCAGCAGCCGTTTACGAGCGGGATTCGACGAGCAGTACTTC; CDR3 protein: CASSRLRAGFDEQYF
V gene: TRBV6-1; clone size: .; J gene: TRBJ2-2; D gene: TRBD2; CDR3 DNA: TGTGCCAGCAGTGCTCATACTAGCGGGAGAAGCGGGGAGCTGTTTTTT; CDR3 protein: CASSAHTSGRSGELFF
V gene: TRBV14; clone size: .; J gene: TRBJ2-1; D gene: .; CDR3 DNA: TGTGCCAGCAGCCAAGTTTTGGATAGCAGTGTATACAATGAGCAGTTCTTC; CDR3 protein: CASSQVLDSSVYNEQFF
V gene: TRBV6-4; clone size: .; J gene: TRBJ2-1; D gene: TRBD2; CDR3 DNA: TGTGCCAGCAGTCCAGCGGGGAGCTCCTACAATGAGCAGTTCTTC; CDR3 protein: CASSPAGSSYNEQFF
V gene: TRBV7-8; clone size: once; J gene: TRBJ2-2; D gene: .; CDR3 DNA: TGTGCCAGCAGCTGGGGCAGGGGTTTGGTAGTCACCGGGGAGCTGTTTTTT; CDR3 protein: CASSWGRGLVVTGELFF
V gene: TRBV2; clone size: .; J gene: TRBJ2-7; D gene: TRBD1; CDR3 DNA: TGTGCCAGCAGTGAAGGACAGGGGGCTCACGAGCAGTACTTC; CDR3 protein: CASSEGQGAHEQYF
V gene: TRBV6-6; clone size: few; J gene: TRBJ2-7; D gene: .; CDR3 DNA: TGTGCCAGCATCTCTAGGGGATACGAGCAGTACTTC; CDR3 protein: CASISRGYEQYF
V gene: TRBV5-1; clone size: once; J gene: TRBJ2-3; D gene: .; CDR3 DNA: TGCGCCAGCAGCTCGGCAGATACGCAGTATTTT; CDR3 protein: CASSSADTQYF
V gene: TRBV7-3; clone size: .; J gene: TRBJ2-2; D gene: .; CDR3 DNA: TGTGCCAGCAGCTTTTCGCGGACCGGGGAGCTGTTTTTT; CDR3 protein: CASSFSRTGELFF
V gene: TRBV9; clone size: .; J gene: TRBJ1-3; D gene: .; CDR3 DNA: TGTGCCAGCAGCGTAGACGCGGGCACGGGAGGAAACACCATATATTTT; CDR3 protein: CASSVDAGTGGNTIYF
V gene: TRBV25-1; clone size: .; J gene: TRBJ2-7; D gene: .; CDR3 DNA: TGTGCCAGCAGTGCTGAAAACTACGAGCAGTACTTC; CDR3 protein: CASSAENYEQYF
V gene: TRBV5-1; clone size: .; J gene: TRBJ2-7; D gene: TRBD1; CDR3 DNA: TGCGCCAGCAGCCTTGGGACAGGGAGCTCCTACGAGCAGTACTTC; CDR3 protein: CASSLGTGSSYEQYF
V gene: TRBV19; clone size: .; J gene: TRBJ2-5; D gene: .; CDR3 DNA: TGTGCCAGTATGGCTACTACCTCCGGAGAGACCCAGTACTTC; CDR3 protein: CASMATTSGETQYF
V gene: TRBV6-5; clone size: few; J gene: TRBJ2-7; D gene: TRBD2; CDR3 DNA: TGTGCCAGCAGCCAAACTAGCGGGAGTCTTTACGAGCAGTACTTC; CDR3 protein: CASSQTSGSLYEQYF
V gene: TRBV30; clone size: .; J gene: TRBJ1-5; D gene: .; CDR3 DNA: TGTGCCTGGAGTGTAAAGGGAACAGGGAAACAGCCCCAGCATTTT; CDR3 protein: CAWSVKGTGKQPQHF
V gene: TRBV19; clone size: .; J gene: TRBJ2-3; D gene: .; CDR3 DNA: TGTGCCAGTAGTATAGACCAGGGTTGGAGCACAGATACGCAGTATTTT; CDR3 protein: CASSIDQGWSTDTQYF
V gene: TRBV7-2; clone size: .; J gene: TRBJ1-4; D gene: .; CDR3 DNA: TGTGCCAGCAGCTTAGCAGCGCGGGCACAGACTAATGAAAAACTGTTTTTT; CDR3 protein: CASSLAARAQTNEKLFF
V gene: TRBV4-2; clone size: once; J gene: TRBJ2-2; D gene: .; CDR3 DNA: TGTGCCAGCAGCCAGAAAGGGGGTCTAGCGAACACCGGGGAGCTGTTTTTT; CDR3 protein: CASSQKGGLANTGELFF
V gene: TRBV29-1; clone size: .; J gene: TRBJ2-7; D gene: TRBD1; CDR3 DNA: TGCAGCGTTGCGTTGATAGGACAGGGAACGTACGAGCAGTACTTC; CDR3 protein: CSVALIGQGTYEQYF
V gene: TRBV6-5; clone size: .; J gene: TRBJ2-1; D gene: .; CDR3 DNA: TGTGCCAGCAGTTACACTCCAGCGGAATCCTACAATGAGCAGTTCTTC; CDR3 protein: CASSYTPAESYNEQFF
V gene: TRBV5-6; clone size: .; J gene: TRBJ2-7; D gene: .; CDR3 DNA: TGTGCCAGCAGCTTGGTTGTGAGTTCCTGGCGGGTTACCTACGAGCAGTACTTC; CDR3 protein: CASSLVVSSWRVTYEQYF
V gene: TRBV6-5; clone size: .; J gene: TRBJ1-1; D gene: .; CDR3 DNA: TGTGCCAGCAGTTACTCGAGACAGAGGAACACTGAAGCTTTCTTT; CDR3 protein: CASSYSRQRNTEAFF
V gene: TRBV5-1; clone size: .; J gene: TRBJ2-5; D gene: .; CDR3 DNA: TGCGCCAGCAGCTGGAGGGAGACCCAGTACTTC; CDR3 protein: CASSWRETQYF
V gene: TRBV25-1; clone size: once; J gene: TRBJ2-1; D gene: TRBD2; CDR3 DNA: TGTGCCAGCAGTGAAGGGATAGGGACTACCCTGAGATACAATGAGCAGTTCTTC; CDR3 protein: CASSEGIGTTLRYNEQFF
V gene: TRBV18; clone size: .; J gene: TRBJ1-5; D gene: .; CDR3 DNA: TGTGCCAGCTCACCCGGAGGGCAGCCCCAGCATTTT; CDR3 protein: CASSPGGQPQHF
V gene: TRBV6-1; clone size: .; J gene: TRBJ2-1; D gene: TRBD2; CDR3 DNA: TGTGCCAGCAGTGGCTTCGGACTAGCGGGAGCGAGTGAGCAGTTCTTC; CDR3 protein: CASSGFGLAGASEQFF
V gene: TRBV6-6; clone size: .; J gene: TRBJ2-1; D gene: TRBD1; CDR3 DNA: TGTGCCAGCAGTTCTGGACAGGGGACCTACAATGAGCAGTTCTTC; CDR3 protein: CASSSGQGTYNEQFF
V gene: TRBV18; clone size: .; J gene: TRBJ1-1; D gene: TRBD1; CDR3 DNA: TGTGCCAGCTCACCAATTCGGTCAGGGGGCACTGAAGCTTTCTTT; CDR3 protein: CASSPIRSGGTEAFF
V gene: TRBV10-3; clone size: .; J gene: TRBJ1-2; D gene: TRBD1; CDR3 DNA: TGTGCCATCAGTGATGGGACAGCAGCTAACTATGGCTACACCTTC; CDR3 protein: CAISDGTAANYGYTF
V gene: TRBV6-1; clone size: .; J gene: TRBJ2-1; D gene: TRBD1; CDR3 DNA: TGTGCCAGCAGTGCCGAACAGGGGAGTGAGCAGTTCTTC; CDR3 protein: CASSAEQGSEQFF
V gene: TRBV14; clone size: few; J gene: TRBJ2-3; D gene: .; CDR3 DNA: TGTGCCAGCAGCCAAGACTCTAGCGGCACAGATACGCAGTATTTT; CDR3 protein: CASSQDSSGTDTQYF
V gene: TRBV7-2; clone size: .; J gene: TRBJ2-3; D gene: TRBD1; CDR3 DNA: TGTGCCAGCAGCCCCCCGGACAGGGGGCTTGTAGATACGCAGTATTTT; CDR3 protein: CASSPPDRGLVDTQYF
V gene: TRBV9; clone size: .; J gene: TRBJ2-1; D gene: .; CDR3 DNA: TGTGCCAGCAGCGTAGTGGCGGTTAGCTCCTACAATGAGCAGTTCTTC; CDR3 protein: CASSVVAVSSYNEQFF
V gene: TRBV27; clone size: .; J gene: TRBJ2-7; D gene: TRBD1; CDR3 DNA: TGTGCCAGCAGTTTAAGCGGGACAGGGGATAGCGAGCAGTACTTC; CDR3 protein: CASSLSGTGDSEQYF
V gene: TRBV7-3; clone size: .; J gene: TRBJ2-1; D gene: .; CDR3 DNA: TGTGCCAGCAGCCCCACCGGGGGATCCTACAATGAGCAGTTCTTC; CDR3 protein: CASSPTGGSYNEQFF
V gene: TRBV19; clone size: few; J gene: TRBJ1-2; D gene: .; CDR3 DNA: TGTGCCAGTAGTCCCGGCAGGCAAAACTATGGCTACACCTTC; CDR3 protein: CASSPGRQNYGYTF
V gene: TRBV2; clone size: .; J gene: TRBJ2-2; D gene: .; CDR3 DNA: TGTGCCAGCAGTGAGCAGGGAGGAGCCGGGGAGCTGTTTTTT; CDR3 protein: CASSEQGGAGELFF
V gene: TRBV9; clone size: .; J gene: TRBJ2-3; D gene: .; CDR3 DNA: TGTGCCAGTAAGCCGGGGGACCCCGAAGATACGCAGTATTTT; CDR3 protein: CASKPGDPEDTQYF
V gene: TRBV7-8; clone size: .; J gene: TRBJ2-1; D gene: .; CDR3 DNA: TGTGCCAGCAGCTTAGCGCGATACAATGAGCAGTTCTTC; CDR3 protein: CASSLARYNEQFF
V gene: TRBV9; clone size: .; J gene: TRBJ2-3; D gene: .; CDR3 DNA: TGTGCCAGCAGCACAACAGATACGCAGTATTTT; CDR3 protein: CASSTTDTQYF
V gene: TRBV2; clone size: once; J gene: TRBJ2-7; D gene: TRBD2; CDR3 DNA: TGTGCCAGCAGTGACACTAGCGGGACCTACGAGCAGTACTTC; CDR3 protein: CASSDTSGTYEQYF
V gene: TRBV6-1; clone size: .; J gene: TRBJ1-5; D gene: TRBD1; CDR3 DNA: TGTGCCAGCAGTGGGACCCAACTCTTGACAGGGCGAGGAAAGCAGCCCCAGCATTTT; CDR3 protein: CASSGTQLLTGRGKQPQHF
V gene: TRBV11-2; clone size: .; J gene: TRBJ2-1; D gene: TRBD2; CDR3 DNA: TGTGCCAGCAGCCCGGGGGGGACTAGCGGGATTCAGCAGTTCTTC; CDR3 protein: CASSPGGTSGIQQFF
V gene: TRBV6-6; clone size: once; J gene: TRBJ2-1; D gene: TRBD2; CDR3 DNA: TGTGCCAGCAGTACTAGCGGGAGTGGATACAATGAGCAGTTCTTC; CDR3 protein: CASSTSGSGYNEQFF
V gene: TRBV5-1; clone size: .; J gene: TRBJ1-1; D gene: .; CDR3 DNA: TGCGCCAGCAGCTTGGGGCAGGGGAGTGTAGCTTTCTTT; CDR3 protein: CASSLGQGSVAFF
V gene: TRBV27; clone size: .; J gene: TRBJ2-7; D gene: TRBD1; CDR3 DNA: TGTGCCAGCAGGACAGGGGGCCGGGAGCAGTACTTC; CDR3 protein: CASRTGGREQYF
V gene: TRBV11-2; clone size: .; J gene: TRBJ2-1; D gene: .; CDR3 DNA: TGTGCCAGCAGCTTAGTAAAGGGGGCGGGATTGGGATACAATGAGCAGTTCTTC; CDR3 protein: CASSLVKGAGLGYNEQFF
V gene: TRBV5-4; clone size: .; J gene: TRBJ2-1; D gene: .; CDR3 DNA: TGTGCCAGCAGCTTGGGGCGGGACCCTTCCTACAATGAGCAGTTCTTC; CDR3 protein: CASSLGRDPSYNEQFF
V gene: TRBV5-5; clone size: .; J gene: TRBJ2-3; D gene: .; CDR3 DNA: TGTGCCAGCAGCGTAACAGGGTTGGGCACAGATACGCAGTATTTT; CDR3 protein: CASSVTGLGTDTQYF